Described below is a single T cell receptor beta chain sequence and its context. This sample stems from a study of blood T cells in healthy people across ages. There are 16 residues in the CDR3. J lost 11 bases, V lost 4 bases, and 13 bases had no gene match. Germline assignment: CDR1 KGHDR and CDR2 SFDVKD. The second PCR ran about 6 to 11 cycles with a sample-barcoded 5' primer and J-beta primers. TCRdb redid the calling of the 5' RACE reads with MiXCR, one entry per CDR3 protein. In the table there are about 1,000,000 distinct CDR3 sequences, 40% to 50% of which are singletons. This chain uses TRBV24-1 with TRBJ2-5, with TRBD2 matching over 12 bases. Sequencing input: blood. The source of this sequence is an older woman in good health. This CDR3 is CATSEVTSGSVNEQYF. The CDR3, as DNA: TGTGCCACCAGTGAAGTGACTAGCGGGAGCGTCAATGAGCAGTACTTC.